The clone carrying this T cell receptor beta chain was observed a handful of times. Its antigen is unknown. This sample's TCRbeta library carried unique molecular identifier barcodes. TCRdb re-called the PCR reads through MiXCR, storing one row per CDR3 protein. The sample carries approximately 1,000,000 distinct CDR3 sequences, about 29% recorded once. Trimming pared 2 bases from V and 7 bases from J, leaving 11 bases between. Germline-derived CDR1 and CDR2 are DFQATT and SNEGSKA (reference sequence). The CDR3 totals 12 residues. The sample is drawn from a study of T-cell reconstitution after alpha-beta-depleted transplantation in children. Overall study results and limits: Several hundred graft clones that had expanded were reportedly the source of alpha-beta T cells about two months after transplant. By one year post-transplant, T-cell counts and diversity largely arose from T cells that were newly produced.

Here the sequenced sample was PBMCs, mostly from graft donor cells, taken 360 days after TCRalphabeta/CD19-depleted stem cell transplant. The sequence was obtained from a boy younger than two who had a stem cell transplant for SCID, so the T cells may come from the graft donor. The genes are TRBV20-1 and TRBJ1-2; D unclear. Written as DNA, the CDR3 is TGCAGTGCTAGATTGGAGGGCGTTGGCTACACCTTC. It is translated as CSARLEGVGYTF.